This T cell receptor beta chain is drawn from a study of blood T cell repertoires in COVID-19. Only in-frame clones appear in the TCRdb table, and some are missing; sequencing was by immunoSEQ multiplex PCR. The sample consists of about 81,000 clones, approximately 85% of them appearing once. The germline V gene encodes CDR1 LNHDA and CDR2 SQIVND (reference sequence). The CDR3 is 17 residues long. Losses at the gene ends were 6 bases for V and 6 bases for J; bases not matched to a gene: 13. This TCR was recovered from a man aged 65-85 years with acute or convalescent COVID-19. The source material was peripheral blood. The chain carries TRBV19 and TRBJ2-4, with 11 bases that match TRBD2. The CDR3 loop reads CASRPGWLAGGGNIQYF. The CDR3 DNA reads as TGTGCCAGTAGACCGGGTTGGCTAGCGGGAGGCGGAAACATTCAGTACTTC. The variable domain in full, with the rest retrieved from reference TRBV19 and TRBJ2-4, is DGGITQSPKYLFRKEGQNVTLSCEQNLNHDAMYWYRQDPGQGLRLIYYSQIVNDFQKGDIAEGYSVSREKKESFPLTVTSAQKNPTAFYLCASRPGWLAGGGNIQYFGAGTRLSVL.